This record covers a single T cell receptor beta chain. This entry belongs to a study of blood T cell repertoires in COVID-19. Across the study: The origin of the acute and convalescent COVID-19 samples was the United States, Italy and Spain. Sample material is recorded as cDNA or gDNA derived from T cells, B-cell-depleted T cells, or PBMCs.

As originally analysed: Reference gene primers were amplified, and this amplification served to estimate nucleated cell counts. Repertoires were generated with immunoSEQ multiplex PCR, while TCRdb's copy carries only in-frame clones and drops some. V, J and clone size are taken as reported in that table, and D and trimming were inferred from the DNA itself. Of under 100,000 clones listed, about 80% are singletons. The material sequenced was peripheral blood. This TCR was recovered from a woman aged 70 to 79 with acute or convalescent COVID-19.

The CDR3 DNA follows: TGTGCCAGCAGTTTTTGGGGACAGGGTACCCACAATGAGCAGTTCTTC. This translates into CASSFWGQGTHNEQFF. This chain links TRBV27 with TRBJ2-1; 9 positions match TRBD1. Unmatched junction bases numbered 8, after V lost 3 bases and J lost 5 bases. CDR1 MNHEY and CDR2 SMNVEV come from the germline V gene (reference sequence). The CDR3 is 16 residues long.